This T cell receptor (beta chain) was captured in a study of blood T cells in healthy people across ages. Study-level background: Template switching captured about one barcoded beta molecule per two T cells.

Study-wide results and caveats: Aged donors had fewer naive CD4+ cells and lower diversity than long-lived donors.

Per sample, at least 5 micrograms of total RNA were extracted. CDR1 is ENHRY and CDR2 is SYGVKD in the germline V gene. V lost 0 bases and J 2 bases, leaving 8 bases between the germline ends. The length of the CDR3 is 15 residues. Concerning this clonotype: Its antigen is currently unknown.

It was with a sample-barcoded 5' primer and a J-beta primer mix that a second PCR of roughly 7 to 12 cycles was run. Each of the samples gave a minimum of 2.5 million paired-end reads that contained CDR3. TCRdb re-called the 5' RACE reads through MiXCR, storing one row per CDR3 protein. The repertoire includes 1.2 million to 1.5 million distinct CDR3 sequences, 40% to 50% of them detected once, and less than 8% sits in the top ten. This TCR came from a woman aged 18-35 years in good health. The sample was blood. This rearrangement joins TRBV10-3 to TRBJ1-5; no clear D gene. CDR3 loop: CAISESSGRNQPQHF. The DNA for the CDR3 is TGTGCCATCAGTGAGTCGAGCGGGCGCAATCAGCCCCAGCATTTT.